What follows are 2 T cell receptor beta chains derived from one specimen sequenced in a study of T cell responses to AZD1222 COVID-19 vaccine. Repertoires were generated with immunoSEQ multiplex PCR, while TCRdb's copy carries only in-frame clones and drops some. Of 95,000 to 150,000 clones listed, 85% to 90% are singletons. Sequencing was performed on peripheral blood, taken on day 0 of AZD1222 vaccination. The source is an adult in good health.

The CDR3 DNA is TGTGCCAGCAGGCCACTAGCGGTCCCCAATGAGCAGTTCTTC. Translated, it gives CASRPLAVPNEQFF. The chain links TRBV6-6 to TRBJ2-1; the match to TRBD2 covers 8 bases. The CDR3 has 14 residues. The trim removed 6 bases at V and 6 bases at J, leaving 7 bases unmatched. Germline-derived CDR1 and CDR2 are MNHNY and SVGAGI (reference sequence).

This clone turned up a few times. The rearrangement joins TRBV6-5 to TRBJ1-1; 8 nucleotides line up with TRBD1. Trimming took 6 bases from V and 1 from J; bases not matched to a gene: 7. In germline, CDR1 is MNHEY, CDR2 SVGAGI. This CDR3 spans 15 amino acids. The CDR3 spells CASSRGTGANTEAFF. The CDR3 DNA sequence: TGTGCCAGCAGCCGAGGGACAGGAGCGAACACTGAAGCTTTCTTT.